This is a list of T cell receptor beta chains from one sample in a study of metastatic and nonmetastatic thyroid tumors. Using MiXCR, TCRdb reanalyzed the PCR reads. The sample gives more than 13,000 clones, around 22% of which show up once; more than 7% is in the top ten. The specimen was blood. Source of these receptors: a female donor with papillary thyroid cancer or a benign thyroid nodule (not recorded which). Some clones in this sample may be carry-over from other donors' samples. The CDR3 runs from the conserved cysteine through the conserved F or W. D genes are given only for firm matches. The size field is filled for only some rows; it gives once, few, many or a size class.

J: TRBJ2-7; V: TRBV7-2; size: medium-sized; D: TRBD1; CDR3: CASSPGPSGGYEQYF; DNA: TGTGCCAGCAGCCCTGGACCATCAGGGGGCTACGAGCAGTACTTC
J: TRBJ2-5; V: TRBV11-2; size: many; D: TRBD2; CDR3: CASSPPGQASGRETQYF; DNA: TGTGCCAGCAGCCCGCCCGGTCAGGCTAGCGGGAGGGAGACCCAGTACTTC
J: TRBJ1-6; V: TRBV12-3/TRBV12-4; size: few; D: TRBD1; CDR3: CASSTPGTGGYGSPLHF; DNA: TGTGCCAGCAGTACTCCCGGGACAGGAGGCTATGGTTCACCCCTCCACTTT
J: TRBJ2-3; V: TRBV6-1; size: .; D: .; CDR3: CASTNGAGDTQYF; DNA: TGTGCCAGCACTAACGGGGCTGGTGATACGCAGTATTTT
J: TRBJ2-1; V: TRBV12-3/TRBV12-4; size: many; D: .; CDR3: CASSRRGNTYNEQFF; DNA: TGTGCCAGCAGTCGAAGGGGGAATACCTACAATGAGCAGTTCTTC
J: TRBJ2-7; V: TRBV6-1; size: large; D: TRBD1; CDR3: CASSEGGQLYEQYF; DNA: TGTGCCAGCAGTGAAGGGGGACAGCTCTACGAGCAGTACTTC
J: TRBJ2-7; V: TRBV20-1; size: .; D: .; CDR3: CSARVPRVPYEQYF; DNA: TGCAGTGCTAGAGTGCCCAGAGTCCCCTACGAGCAGTACTTC
J: TRBJ1-5; V: TRBV2; size: .; D: .; CDR3: CASQIGAGNQPQHF; DNA: TGTGCCAGCCAAATCGGGGCCGGGAATCAGCCCCAGCATTTT
J: TRBJ2-3; V: TRBV6-4; size: medium-sized; D: TRBD1; CDR3: CASSGTGHTDTQYF; DNA: TGTGCCAGCAGTGGGACAGGACACACAGATACGCAGTATTTT
J: TRBJ1-5; V: TRBV6-5; size: few; D: .; CDR3: CASSSPMRNQPQHF; DNA: TGTGCCAGCAGTTCCCCCATGAGGAATCAGCCCCAGCATTTT
J: TRBJ2-2; V: TRBV18; size: once; D: .; CDR3: CASSPNRLANTGELFF; DNA: TGTGCCAGCTCACCCAACAGACTAGCGAACACCGGGGAGCTGTTTTTT
J: TRBJ1-2; V: TRBV7-8; size: .; D: .; CDR3: CASSPRWRVEGYTF; DNA: TGTGCCAGCAGCCCCAGATGGAGGGTTGAGGGCTACACCTTC
J: TRBJ1-6; V: TRBV30; size: .; D: TRBD1; CDR3: CAWSSQDRRFNSPLHF; DNA: TGTGCCTGGAGTTCACAGGACAGGCGGTTCAATTCACCCCTCCACTTT
J: TRBJ1-3; V: TRBV2; size: medium-sized; D: .; CDR3: CASRGRSSGNTIYF; DNA: TGTGCCAGCAGGGGGCGGTCCTCTGGAAACACCATATATTTT
J: TRBJ1-1; V: TRBV5-5; size: many; D: .; CDR3: CASSLVLGKTEAFF; DNA: TGTGCCAGCAGCTTGGTTTTGGGTAAAACTGAAGCTTTCTTT
J: TRBJ2-1; V: TRBV12-3/TRBV12-4; size: medium-sized; D: TRBD1; CDR3: CASSPGQGLVNEQFF; DNA: TGTGCCAGCAGCCCGGGACAGGGATTGGTCAATGAGCAGTTCTTC
J: TRBJ1-5; V: TRBV29-1; size: many; D: TRBD1; CDR3: CSASRGNQPQHF; DNA: TGCAGCGCCAGCAGGGGGAATCAGCCCCAGCATTTT
J: TRBJ2-1; V: TRBV11-3; size: many; D: .; CDR3: CASSSTGAGEQFF; DNA: TGTGCCAGCAGCTCGACTGGGGCGGGTGAGCAGTTCTTC
J: TRBJ1-2; V: TRBV20-1; size: medium-sized; D: TRBD1; CDR3: CSARDSTGEDGYTF; DNA: TGCAGTGCTAGAGATTCTACAGGGGAAGATGGCTACACCTTC
J: TRBJ2-7; V: TRBV5-4; size: .; D: TRBD2; CDR3: CASSVAGTWYEQYF; DNA: TGTGCCAGCAGCGTAGCGGGGACGTGGTACGAGCAGTACTTC
J: TRBJ1-4; V: TRBV7-9; size: many; D: .; CDR3: CASTGATNEKLFF; DNA: TGTGCCAGCACAGGGGCAACTAATGAAAAACTGTTTTTT
J: TRBJ2-4; V: TRBV20-1; size: many; D: .; CDR3: CSASESGRSKNIQYF; DNA: TGCAGTGCTAGCGAATCAGGGAGGTCCAAAAACATTCAGTACTTC
J: TRBJ1-1; V: TRBV10-1; size: .; D: .; CDR3: CSSSEERSTEAFF; DNA: TGCTCCAGCAGTGAAGAGCGAAGCACTGAAGCCTTCTTT